A single sample is the source of the 23 T cell receptor beta chains below, sequenced in a study of blood T cell repertoires in COVID-19. Produced via immunoSEQ multiplex PCR; TCRdb's table is partial and in-frame only. Of about 350,000 clones listed, about 90% are singletons. Sequencing was done on a sample of PBMCs or T cells enriched from blood (not recorded which). These TCRs come from a young woman who had recovered from COVID-19.

The chain recombines TRBV6-5 with TRBJ1-6; no definite D call. V was cut by 7 bases and J by 9 bases, with 19 bases left in between. This CDR3 comprises 15 residues. Germline loops: CDR1 MNHEY, CDR2 SVGAGI. CDR3 coding DNA: TGTGCCAGCACCGAGACGAGGGTAGTTGGTTCACCCCTCCACTTT. It translates to CASTETRVVGSPLHF.

The chain joins TRBV2 to TRBJ1-2; TRBD1 agrees at 10 bases. The CDR3 covers 15 residues. Unmatched junction bases numbered 9, after V lost 7 bases and J lost 4 bases. Germline CDR1 is SNHLY and CDR2 is FYNNEI. The CDR3 DNA reads TGTGCCAGCAACCCGGACAGGGGGGACACCTATGGCTACACCTTC. Its translation: CASNPDRGDTYGYTF.

The chain links TRBV12-3 or TRBV12-4 to TRBJ1-4, with TRBD1 as a possible D gene (6 bases). CDR3 length equals 13 residues. Trimming shortened V by 6 bases and J by 13 bases, and 18 bases separated the two germline ends. The CDR3 reads CASSYLRGKGLFF. CDR3 DNA: TGTGCCAGCAGCTACTTAAGGGGGAAAGGACTGTTTTTT.

The rearrangement uses TRBV4-1 and TRBJ1-5; no reliable D call. CDR3 length: 18 amino acids. V gave up 4 bases and J gave up 2 bases, with 21 bases separating them. Germline CDR1 is MGHRA and CDR2 is YSYEKL. DNA for the CDR3: TGCGCCAGCAGCCCCGGAGGGTCGGCTTGGCTCGGCAATCAGCCCCAGCATTTT. Translation: CASSPGGSAWLGNQPQHF.

V usage is TRBV7-9 and J usage is TRBJ2-2; TRBD1 matches 7 bases. There are 14 residues in the CDR3. V shed 3 bases, J shed 4 bases, and the junction held 2 bases outside the gene matches. Per germline, CDR1 SEHNR and CDR2 FQNEAQ (reference sequence). CDR3: CASSLTGTTGELFF. CDR3 in DNA: TGTGCCAGCAGCTTGACAGGGACCACCGGGGAGCTGTTTTTT.

The V call is TRBV28, the J call TRBJ1-2; D is uncertain. Germline V gene sequence: CDR1 MDHEN, CDR2 SYDVKM. V lost 3 bases and J 8 bases, leaving 19 bases between the germline ends. The CDR3 is 15 amino acids. CDR3 loop: CASSLKGMRSGGYTF. As DNA, the CDR3 is TGTGCCAGCAGTTTGAAGGGAATGAGGTCGGGGGGCTACACCTTC.

This clone was observed a handful of times. This rearrangement joins TRBV11-2 to TRBJ1-4; no clear D gene. Germline V gene lookup returns CDR1 SGHAT and CDR2 FQNNGV. Between the trimmed V and J ends, which lost 1 base and 4 bases, there was a span of 7 bases. This CDR3 comprises 14 residues. DNA of the CDR3: TGTGCCAGCAGCTTAGCCCCGGTTAATGAAAAACTGTTTTTT. Translation gives CASSLAPVNEKLFF.

V and J are TRBV24-1 and TRBJ2-2, with TRBD1 matching over 9 bases. Germline assignment: CDR1 KGHDR and CDR2 SFDVKD. This CDR3 region has 16 residues. With V trimmed by 9 bases and J by 2 bases, 9 bases remained unmatched. DNA for the CDR3: TGTGCCACCCATACAAGGACAGGGGCCAACACCGGGGAGCTGTTTTTT. It yields the protein CATHTRTGANTGELFF.

This sequence joins TRBV5-1 and TRBJ1-2, with D maybe TRBD1 (6 bases). Deletions cut 4 bases from V and 7 bases from J, with 29 bases between. From germline, CDR1 is SGHRS and CDR2 YFSETQ. This CDR3 has 18 amino acids. The CDR3 sequence is CASSARKSTGPEIGGYTF. The CDR3 region has the DNA TGCGCCAGCAGCGCCAGAAAATCGACAGGCCCCGAGATCGGTGGCTACACCTTC.

The chain uses TRBV5-5 and TRBJ1-5; D remains unclear. The V and J ends lost 0 bases and 7 bases respectively, with 8 bases between them. The CDR3 is 13 residues long. The germline gives CDR1 SGHKS, CDR2 YYEKEE (reference sequence). The CDR3: CASSLVLSQPQHF. CDR3 coding DNA: TGTGCCAGCAGCTTGGTGTTGTCACAGCCCCAGCATTTT.

The chain recombines TRBV5-1 with TRBJ2-5, with TRBD1 as a possible D gene (5 bases). Germline V gives CDR1 SGHRS, CDR2 YFSETQ. The CDR3 runs 16 residues. V lost 0 bases to trimming and J lost 2 bases, with 14 bases between them. The CDR3 here is CASSLGLGQQQETQYF. The CDR3 DNA sequence: TGCGCCAGCAGCTTGGGCCTGGGGCAGCAGCAAGAGACCCAGTACTTC.

The table lists this clone with a count of one. The chain joins TRBV19 to TRBJ1-2, with D unclear. CDR3 length: 14 amino acids. Per germline, CDR1 LNHDA and CDR2 SQIVND (reference sequence). Between the trimmed V and J ends, which lost 2 bases and 3 bases, there was a span of 10 bases. CDR3 loop: CASSISGSDYGYTF. The CDR3 region has the DNA TGTGCCAGTAGTATAAGCGGATCGGACTATGGCTACACCTTC.

The rearrangement uses TRBV7-9 and TRBJ1-1; D not certain. Germline V gives CDR1 SEHNR, CDR2 FQNEAQ (reference sequence). The CDR3 loop spans 12 amino acids. The germline V and J ends were trimmed by 6 bases and 0 bases, with 5 bases remaining between them. CDR3 loop: CASSELNTEAFF. In nucleotides, the CDR3 is TGTGCCAGCAGTGAGCTGAACACTGAAGCTTTCTTT. The full variable domain, its missing parts supplied by reference TRBV7-9 and TRBJ1-1, is DTGVSQNPRHKITKRGQNVTFRCDPISEHNRLYWYRQTLGQGPEFLTYFQNEAQLEKSRLLSDRFSAERPKGSFSTLEIQRTEQGDSAMYLCASSELNTEAFFGQGTRLTVV.

The V and J genes are TRBV4-3 and TRBJ1-5, with no clear D. V was cut by 0 bases and J by 4 bases, with 10 bases left in between. Germline CDR1 LGHNA, CDR2 YSLEER. The CDR3 covers 15 residues. Here the CDR3 reads CASSQDVFGNQPQHF. In DNA form, the CDR3 reads TGCGCCAGCAGCCAAGATGTGTTCGGGAATCAGCCCCAGCATTTT.

The DNA for the CDR3 is TGTGCCAGCAGTTCCGTGAGTGAAAAACTGTTTTTT. Protein: CASSSVSEKLFF. The chain links TRBV28 to TRBJ1-4; D unclear. This CDR3 contains 12 residues. Trimming left V 4 bases short and J 7 bases short, with 7 bases between. Germline CDR1 is MDHEN and CDR2 is SYDVKM.

The chain uses TRBV7-9 and TRBJ2-1; TRBD1 matches 10 bases. The CDR3 is 14 residues long. The germline V gene has CDR1 SEHNR and CDR2 FQNEAQ (reference sequence). The J segment lost 7 bases and the V segment lost 4 bases, leaving 4 bases of the junction unmatched. Here the CDR3 reads CASSSGQGDNEQFF. CDR3 DNA sequence: TGTGCCAGCAGCTCTGGACAGGGGGATAATGAGCAGTTCTTC. Variable domain in full (rest from reference TRBV7-9 and TRBJ2-1): DTGVSQNPRHKITKRGQNVTFRCDPISEHNRLYWYRQTLGQGPEFLTYFQNEAQLEKSRLLSDRFSAERPKGSFSTLEIQRTEQGDSAMYLCASSSGQGDNEQFFGPGTRLTVL.

The rearrangement joins TRBV14 to TRBJ2-2; 7 bases fit TRBD1. Germline CDR1 is SGHDN and CDR2 is FVKESK. CDR3 length: 14 residues. V shed 4 bases, J shed 7 bases, and the junction held 6 bases outside the gene matches. CDR3 sequence reads: CASSLRGQNGELFF. Written as DNA, the CDR3 is TGTGCCAGCAGCCTTAGGGGGCAGAACGGGGAGCTGTTTTTT.

The genes are TRBV5-1 and TRBJ1-6; D is possibly TRBD1 (6 bases). Germline V lookup: CDR1 SGHRS, CDR2 YFSETQ. V shed 0 bases and J shed 2 bases, with 9 bases lying between them. The CDR3 length is 16 residues. CDR3 sequence (DNA): TGCGCCAGCAGCTTGGCCGAGGGGGCCTATAATTCACCCCTCCACTTT. Its translation is CASSLAEGAYNSPLHF.

V usage is TRBV5-6 and J usage is TRBJ1-3, with no clear D. In germline, CDR1 is SGHDT, CDR2 YYEEEE. The CDR3 covers 16 residues. V lost 0 bases and J lost 4, with 14 bases in between. The DNA of the CDR3 is TGTGCCAGCAGCTTGGGTAGGAGGAGTCGCGGAAACACCATATATTTT. Protein: CASSLGRRSRGNTIYF.

In DNA, the CDR3 is TGTGCCAGCAGCCAAGACGAACAGGGATCGACTACAGATACGCAGTATTTT. Its translation is CASSQDEQGSTTDTQYF. The rearrangement links TRBV3-1 (or the pseudogene TRBV3-2) to TRBJ2-3, with a weak D call TRBD1 (6 bases). Looked up from germline, CDR1 is LGHDT and CDR2 is YNNKEL (reference sequence). V lost 0 bases and J 3 bases, leaving 16 bases between the germline ends. The CDR3 has 17 amino acids.

The gene calls are TRBV7-2 and TRBJ1-2; TRBD1 matches 8 bases. The J segment lost 3 bases and the V segment lost 3 bases, leaving 3 bases of the junction unmatched. The CDR3 is 14 residues long. Looked up from germline, CDR1 is SGHTA and CDR2 is FQGNSA. CDR3 loop: CASSLDRDYYGYTF. The DNA of the CDR3 is TGTGCCAGCAGCTTGGACAGGGACTACTATGGCTACACCTTC.

A remark on this clone: The sample carries other DNA sequences with the same CDR3. This chain uses TRBV24-1 with TRBJ1-2; possibly TRBD1 for D (6 bases). Germline V lookup: CDR1 KGHDR, CDR2 SFDVKD. The V and J ends lost 9 bases and 8 bases respectively, with 15 bases between them. This CDR3 is built from 12 residues. As DNA, the CDR3 is TGTGCCACCTCAGAGGGGGGGTACGGCTACACCTTC. Amino acids: CATSEGGYGYTF.

The chain joins TRBV5-1 to TRBJ2-7; TRBD1 agrees at 11 bases. Germline V gene data show CDR1 as SGHRS and CDR2 as YFSETQ. V was clipped by 4 bases and J by 5 bases; unmatched bases: 11. The CDR3 is made up of 16 amino acids. CDR3 DNA: TGCGCCAGCAGCGTTGGTATGGGACAGGGGGTCGACGAGCAGTACTTC. Translating it yields CASSVGMGQGVDEQYF.